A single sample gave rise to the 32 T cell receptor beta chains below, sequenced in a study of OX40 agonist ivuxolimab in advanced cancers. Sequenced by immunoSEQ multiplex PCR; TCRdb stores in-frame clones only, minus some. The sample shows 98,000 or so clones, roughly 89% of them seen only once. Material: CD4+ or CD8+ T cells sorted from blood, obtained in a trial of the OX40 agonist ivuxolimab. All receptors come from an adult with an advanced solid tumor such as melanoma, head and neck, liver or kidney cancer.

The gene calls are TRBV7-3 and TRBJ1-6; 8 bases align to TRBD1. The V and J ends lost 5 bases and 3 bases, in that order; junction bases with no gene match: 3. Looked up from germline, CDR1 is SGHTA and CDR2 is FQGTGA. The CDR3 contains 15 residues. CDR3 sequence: CASSRTGGYNSPLHF. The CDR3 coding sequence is TGTGCCAGCAGCCGCACAGGGGGCTATAATTCACCCCTCCACTTT.

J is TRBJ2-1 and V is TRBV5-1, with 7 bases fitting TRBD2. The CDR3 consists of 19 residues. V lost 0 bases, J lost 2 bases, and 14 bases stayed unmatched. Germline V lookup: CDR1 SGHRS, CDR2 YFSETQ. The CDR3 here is CASSLAEASGFDAYNEQFF. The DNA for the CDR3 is TGCGCCAGCAGCTTGGCCGAGGCTAGCGGTTTTGACGCCTACAATGAGCAGTTCTTC. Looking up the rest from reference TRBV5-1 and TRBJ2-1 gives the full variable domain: KAGVTQTPRYLIKTRGQQVTLSCSPISGHRSVSWYQQTPGQGLQFLFEYFSETQRNKGNFPGRFSGRQFSNSRSEMNVSTLELGDSALYLCASSLAEASGFDAYNEQFFGPGTRLTVL.

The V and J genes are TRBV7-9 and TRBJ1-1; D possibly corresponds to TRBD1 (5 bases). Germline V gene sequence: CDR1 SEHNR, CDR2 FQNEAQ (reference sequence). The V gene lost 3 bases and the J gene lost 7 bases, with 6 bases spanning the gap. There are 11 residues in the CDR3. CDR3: CASSLRGEAFF. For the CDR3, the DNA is TGTGCCAGCAGCTTGAGGGGTGAAGCTTTCTTT. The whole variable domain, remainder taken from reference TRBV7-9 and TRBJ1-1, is DTGVSQNPRHKITKRGQNVTFRCDPISEHNRLYWYRQTLGQGPEFLTYFQNEAQLEKSRLLSDRFSAERPKGSFSTLEIQRTEQGDSAMYLCASSLRGEAFFGQGTRLTVV.

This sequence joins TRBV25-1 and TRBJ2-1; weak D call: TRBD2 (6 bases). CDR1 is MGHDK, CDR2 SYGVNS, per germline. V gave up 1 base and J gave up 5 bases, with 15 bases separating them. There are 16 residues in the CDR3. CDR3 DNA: TGTGCCAGCAGTGAATTCGGGGGAGAAGTAAACAATGAGCAGTTCTTC. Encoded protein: CASSEFGGEVNNEQFF.

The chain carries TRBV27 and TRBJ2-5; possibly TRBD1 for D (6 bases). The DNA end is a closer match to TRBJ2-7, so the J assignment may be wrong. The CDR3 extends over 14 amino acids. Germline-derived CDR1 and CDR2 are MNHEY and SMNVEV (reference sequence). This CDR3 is CASRELQGSYEQYF. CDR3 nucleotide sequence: TGTGCCAGCAGAGAACTACAGGGTTCCTACGAGCAGTACTTC.

The CDR3 bases are TGTGCCAGTAGTGTAAGAGGGACGGGGGAGAGGACCCAGCATTTT. Amino acid sequence: CASSVRGTGERTQHF. V and J are TRBV19 and TRBJ1-5; D possibly corresponds to TRBD1 (5 bases). Germline values: CDR1 LNHDA, CDR2 SQIVND (reference sequence). This CDR3 has 15 amino acids. V lost 5 bases, J lost 11 bases, and 22 bases lay in between.

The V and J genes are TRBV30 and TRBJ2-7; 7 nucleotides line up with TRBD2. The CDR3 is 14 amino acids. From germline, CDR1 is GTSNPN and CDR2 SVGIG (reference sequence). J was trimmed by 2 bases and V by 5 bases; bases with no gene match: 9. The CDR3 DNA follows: TGTGCCTGGCATCGCGGGAGTCCCCCCTACGAGCAGTACTTC. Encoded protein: CAWHRGSPPYEQYF.

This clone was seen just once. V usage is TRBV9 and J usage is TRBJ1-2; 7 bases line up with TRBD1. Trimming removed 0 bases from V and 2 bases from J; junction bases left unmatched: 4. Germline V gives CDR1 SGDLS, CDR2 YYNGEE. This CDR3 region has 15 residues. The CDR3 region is CASSVELQGNYGYTF. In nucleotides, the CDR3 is TGTGCCAGCAGCGTAGAACTACAGGGGAACTATGGCTACACCTTC.

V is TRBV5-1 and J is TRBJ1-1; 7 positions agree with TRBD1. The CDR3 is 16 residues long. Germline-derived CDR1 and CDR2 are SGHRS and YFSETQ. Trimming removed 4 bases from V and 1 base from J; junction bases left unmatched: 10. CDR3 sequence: CASSAAAGTANTEAFF. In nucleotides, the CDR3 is TGCGCCAGCAGCGCCGCGGCCGGGACAGCGAACACTGAAGCTTTCTTT. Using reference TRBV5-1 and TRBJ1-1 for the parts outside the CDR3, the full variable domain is KAGVTQTPRYLIKTRGQQVTLSCSPISGHRSVSWYQQTPGQGLQFLFEYFSETQRNKGNFPGRFSGRQFSNSRSEMNVSTLELGDSALYLCASSAAAGTANTEAFFGQGTRLTVV.

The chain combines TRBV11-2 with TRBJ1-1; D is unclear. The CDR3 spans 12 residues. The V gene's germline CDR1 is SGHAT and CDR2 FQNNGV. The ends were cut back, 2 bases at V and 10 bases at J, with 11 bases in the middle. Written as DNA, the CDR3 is TGTGCCAGCAGCTTACCTTACGGATCAGCTTTCTTT. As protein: CASSLPYGSAFF.

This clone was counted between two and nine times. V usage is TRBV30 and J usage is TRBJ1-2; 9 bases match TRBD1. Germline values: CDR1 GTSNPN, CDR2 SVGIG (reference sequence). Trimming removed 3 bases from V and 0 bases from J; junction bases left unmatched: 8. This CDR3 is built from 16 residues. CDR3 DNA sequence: TGTGCCTGGAGGGATATACAGGGGGCCACTAACTATGGCTACACCTTC. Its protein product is CAWRDIQGATNYGYTF.

The CDR3 protein is CSASGYGYTF. CDR3 nucleotide sequence: TGCAGTGCTAGCGGTTATGGCTACACCTTC. This chain joins TRBV20-1 and TRBJ1-2, with D unclear. The CDR3 has 10 residues. Deletions cut 3 bases from V and 5 bases from J, with 4 bases between. The germline gives CDR1 DFQATT, CDR2 SNEGSKA (reference sequence).

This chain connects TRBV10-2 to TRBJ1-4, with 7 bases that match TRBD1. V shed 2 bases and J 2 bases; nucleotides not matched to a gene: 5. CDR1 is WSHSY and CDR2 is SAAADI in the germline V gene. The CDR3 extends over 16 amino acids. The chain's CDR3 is CASSELPGQTNEKLFF. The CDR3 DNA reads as TGCGCCAGCAGTGAGCTCCCGGGACAGACTAATGAAAAACTGTTTTTT.

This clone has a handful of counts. As DNA, the CDR3 is TGCGCCAGCAGCCAAGGACAGGGGGGATGGAATGAGCAGTTCTTC. Protein: CASSQGQGGWNEQFF. The chain links TRBV4-3 to TRBJ2-1; TRBD1 aligns across 9 bases. V gave up 1 base and J gave up 7 bases; unmatched junction bases: 5. The V gene's germline CDR1 is LGHNA and CDR2 YSLEER. The CDR3 consists of 15 residues.

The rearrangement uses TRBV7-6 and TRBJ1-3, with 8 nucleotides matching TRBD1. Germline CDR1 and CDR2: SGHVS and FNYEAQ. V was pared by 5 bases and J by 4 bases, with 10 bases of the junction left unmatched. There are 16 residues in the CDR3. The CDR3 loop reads CASSTRQGIGGNTIYF. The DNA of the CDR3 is TGTGCCAGCAGCACTCGACAGGGGATAGGAGGAAACACCATATATTTT.

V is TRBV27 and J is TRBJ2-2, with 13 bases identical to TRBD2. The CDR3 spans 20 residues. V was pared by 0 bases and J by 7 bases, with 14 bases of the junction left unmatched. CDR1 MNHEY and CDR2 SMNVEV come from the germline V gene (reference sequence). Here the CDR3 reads CASSLSPPGLAGVVSGELFF. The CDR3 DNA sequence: TGTGCCAGCAGTTTATCACCTCCCGGACTAGCGGGAGTTGTTAGCGGGGAGCTGTTTTTT.

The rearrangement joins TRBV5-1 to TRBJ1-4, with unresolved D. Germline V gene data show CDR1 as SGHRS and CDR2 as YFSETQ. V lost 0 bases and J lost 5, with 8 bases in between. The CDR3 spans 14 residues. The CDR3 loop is CASSLEQYNEKLFF. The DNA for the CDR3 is TGCGCCAGCAGCTTGGAGCAGTACAATGAAAAACTGTTTTTT.

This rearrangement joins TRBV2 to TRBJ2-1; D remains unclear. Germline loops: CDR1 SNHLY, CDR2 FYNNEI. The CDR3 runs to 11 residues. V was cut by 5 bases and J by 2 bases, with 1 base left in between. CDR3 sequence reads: CASSTYNEQFF. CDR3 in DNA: TGTGCCAGCAGTACCTACAATGAGCAGTTCTTC.

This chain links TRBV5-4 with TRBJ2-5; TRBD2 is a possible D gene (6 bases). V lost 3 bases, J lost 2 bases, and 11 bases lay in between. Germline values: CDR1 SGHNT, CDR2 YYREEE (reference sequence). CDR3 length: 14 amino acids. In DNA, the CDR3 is TGTGCCAGCAGCTCGGACTACCGGCAAGAGACCCAGTACTTC. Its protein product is CASSSDYRQETQYF. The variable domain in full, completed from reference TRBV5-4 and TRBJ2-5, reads ETGVTQSPTHLIKTRGQQVTLRCSSQSGHNTVSWYQQALGQGPQFIFQYYREEENGRGNFPPRFSGLQFPNYSSELNVNALELDDSALYLCASSSDYRQETQYFGPGTRLLVL.

The CDR3 sequence is CASSPIKEAANEKLFF. The CDR3 DNA reads TGTGCCAGCTCACCGATCAAGGAGGCGGCTAATGAAAAACTGTTTTTT. The chain combines TRBV18 with TRBJ1-4; D is unclear. CDR1 KGHSH and CDR2 LQKENI come from the germline V gene. Trimming took off 3 bases at V and 3 bases at J, with 14 bases between the two ends. This CDR3 region has 16 residues. The full variable domain, its missing parts supplied by reference TRBV18 and TRBJ1-4, is NAGVMQNPRHLVRRRGQEARLRCSPMKGHSHVYWYRQLPEEGLKFMVYLQKENIIDESGMPKERFSAEFPKEGPSILRIQQVVRGDSAAYFCASSPIKEAANEKLFFGSGTQLSVL.

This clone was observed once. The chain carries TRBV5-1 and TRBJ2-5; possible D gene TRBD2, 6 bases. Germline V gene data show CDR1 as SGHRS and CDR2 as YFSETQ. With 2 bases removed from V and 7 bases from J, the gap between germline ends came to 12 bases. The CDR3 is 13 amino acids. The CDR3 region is CASSLGGVLTQYF. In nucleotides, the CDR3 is TGCGCCAGCAGCTTAGGAGGGGTCCTGACCCAGTACTTC. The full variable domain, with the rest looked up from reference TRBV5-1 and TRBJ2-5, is KAGVTQTPRYLIKTRGQQVTLSCSPISGHRSVSWYQQTPGQGLQFLFEYFSETQRNKGNFPGRFSGRQFSNSRSEMNVSTLELGDSALYLCASSLGGVLTQYFGPGTRLLVL.

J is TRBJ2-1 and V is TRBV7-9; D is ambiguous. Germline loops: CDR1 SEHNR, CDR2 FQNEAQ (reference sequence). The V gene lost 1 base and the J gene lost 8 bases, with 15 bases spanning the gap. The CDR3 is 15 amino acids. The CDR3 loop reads CASSLGHPPGDEQFF. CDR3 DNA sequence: TGTGCCAGCAGCTTAGGGCATCCCCCCGGTGATGAGCAGTTCTTC.

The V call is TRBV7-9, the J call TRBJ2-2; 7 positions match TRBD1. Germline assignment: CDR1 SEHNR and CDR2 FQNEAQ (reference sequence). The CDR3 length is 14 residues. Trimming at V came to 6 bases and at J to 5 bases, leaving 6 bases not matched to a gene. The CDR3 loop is CASRSRGRTGELFF. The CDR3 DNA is TGTGCCAGCAGATCAAGGGGGCGGACCGGGGAGCTGTTTTTT. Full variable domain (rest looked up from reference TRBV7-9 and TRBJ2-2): DTGVSQNPRHKITKRGQNVTFRCDPISEHNRLYWYRQTLGQGPEFLTYFQNEAQLEKSRLLSDRFSAERPKGSFSTLEIQRTEQGDSAMYLCASRSRGRTGELFFGEGSRLTVL.

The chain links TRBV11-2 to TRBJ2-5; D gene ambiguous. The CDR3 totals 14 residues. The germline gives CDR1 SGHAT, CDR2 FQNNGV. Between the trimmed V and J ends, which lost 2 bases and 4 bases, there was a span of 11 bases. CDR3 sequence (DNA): TGTGCCAGCAGCTTACTAACCCGCCGAGAGACCCAGTACTTC. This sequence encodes CASSLLTRRETQYF.

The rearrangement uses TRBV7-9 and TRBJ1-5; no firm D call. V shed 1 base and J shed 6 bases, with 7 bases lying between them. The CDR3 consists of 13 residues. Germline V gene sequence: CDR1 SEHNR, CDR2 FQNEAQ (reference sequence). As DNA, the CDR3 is TGTGCCAGCAGCTTAGTCACCGGTCAGCCCCAGCATTTT. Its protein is CASSLVTGQPQHF. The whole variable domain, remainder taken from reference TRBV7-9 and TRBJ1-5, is DTGVSQNPRHKITKRGQNVTFRCDPISEHNRLYWYRQTLGQGPEFLTYFQNEAQLEKSRLLSDRFSAERPKGSFSTLEIQRTEQGDSAMYLCASSLVTGQPQHFGDGTRLSIL.

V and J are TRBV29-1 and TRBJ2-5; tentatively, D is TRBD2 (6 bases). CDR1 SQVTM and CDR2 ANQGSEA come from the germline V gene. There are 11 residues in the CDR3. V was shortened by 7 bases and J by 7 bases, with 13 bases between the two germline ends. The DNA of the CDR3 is TGCAGCGCCTTCATGGAGGGGACCCAGTACTTC. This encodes CSAFMEGTQYF.

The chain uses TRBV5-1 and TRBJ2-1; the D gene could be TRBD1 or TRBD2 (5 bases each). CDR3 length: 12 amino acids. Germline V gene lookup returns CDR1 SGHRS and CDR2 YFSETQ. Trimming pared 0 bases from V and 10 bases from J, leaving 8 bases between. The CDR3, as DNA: TGCGCCAGCAGCTTGGATAGGGACGAGCAGTTCTTC. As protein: CASSLDRDEQFF.

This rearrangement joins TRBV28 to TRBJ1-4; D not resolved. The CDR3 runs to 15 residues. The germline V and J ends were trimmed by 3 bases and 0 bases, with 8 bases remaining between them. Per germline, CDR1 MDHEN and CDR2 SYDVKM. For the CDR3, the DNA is TGTGCCAGCAGTTTTTTAGGGACAACTAATGAAAAACTGTTTTTT. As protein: CASSFLGTTNEKLFF. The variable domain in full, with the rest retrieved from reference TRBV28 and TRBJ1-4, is DVKVTQSSRYLVKRTGEKVFLECVQDMDHENMFWYRQDPGLGLRLIYFSYDVKMKEKGDIPEGYSVSREKKERFSLILESASTNQTSMYLCASSFLGTTNEKLFFGSGTQLSVL.

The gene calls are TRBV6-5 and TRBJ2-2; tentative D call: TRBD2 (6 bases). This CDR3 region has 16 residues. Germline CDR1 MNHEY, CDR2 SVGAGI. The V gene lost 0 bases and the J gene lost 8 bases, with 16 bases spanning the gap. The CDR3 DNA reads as TGTGCCAGCAGTTACTCGATAGGCGGGGCAGGTGGGGAGCTGTTTTTT. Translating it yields CASSYSIGGAGGELFF.

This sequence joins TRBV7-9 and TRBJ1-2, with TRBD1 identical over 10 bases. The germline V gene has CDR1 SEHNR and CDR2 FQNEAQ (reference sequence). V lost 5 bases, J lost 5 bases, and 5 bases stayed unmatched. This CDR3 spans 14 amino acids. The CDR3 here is CASSRDRGLYGYTF. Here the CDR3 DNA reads TGTGCCAGCAGCCGGGACAGGGGATTATATGGCTACACCTTC.

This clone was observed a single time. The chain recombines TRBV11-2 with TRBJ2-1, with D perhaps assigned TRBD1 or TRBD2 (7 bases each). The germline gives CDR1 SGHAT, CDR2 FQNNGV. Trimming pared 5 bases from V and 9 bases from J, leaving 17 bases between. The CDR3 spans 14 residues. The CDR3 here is CASSIRQGGGEQFF. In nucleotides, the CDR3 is TGTGCCAGCAGCATCAGACAGGGAGGGGGTGAGCAGTTCTTC.

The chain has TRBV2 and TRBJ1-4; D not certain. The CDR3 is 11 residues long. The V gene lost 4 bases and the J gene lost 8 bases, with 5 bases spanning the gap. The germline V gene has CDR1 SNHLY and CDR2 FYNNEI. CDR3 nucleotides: TGTGCCAGCAGTGGAGGAGAAAAACTGTTTTTT. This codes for CASSGGEKLFF.